The T cell receptor (beta chain) under discussion was sequenced for a study of CD8+CD57+ T cells in acquired aplastic anemia. General study points: Sharing between patients and controls was observed for twenty-nine CD8+ CDR3 sequences.

Of note for this clonotype: Its antigen is not known.

Selection for sequencing was limited to patients who had shown CD8+CD57+ cell expansion by flow cytometry. V shed 7 bases, J shed 4 bases, and the junction held 7 bases outside the gene matches. Germline values: CDR1 SQVTM, CDR2 ANQGSEA. This CDR3 has 14 residues. Genomic DNA constituted the template upon which TCR beta VDJ and CDR3 profiling was performed. A single record per CDR3 protein comes from TCRdb applying MiXCR to the reads. The profile shows about 160,000 distinct CDR3 sequences, 70% to 80% of them singletons. The sequence was collected from a human donor with aplastic anemia. V gene TRBV29-1 combines with J gene TRBJ2-2; 9 bases are a match to TRBD1. Material: sorted CD4+, CD8+, or CD8+CD57+ T cells (not recorded which) from PBMCs. The CDR3 is CSAEGQGPTGELFF. DNA of the CDR3: TGCAGCGCCGAGGGACAGGGACCCACCGGGGAGCTGTTTTTT.